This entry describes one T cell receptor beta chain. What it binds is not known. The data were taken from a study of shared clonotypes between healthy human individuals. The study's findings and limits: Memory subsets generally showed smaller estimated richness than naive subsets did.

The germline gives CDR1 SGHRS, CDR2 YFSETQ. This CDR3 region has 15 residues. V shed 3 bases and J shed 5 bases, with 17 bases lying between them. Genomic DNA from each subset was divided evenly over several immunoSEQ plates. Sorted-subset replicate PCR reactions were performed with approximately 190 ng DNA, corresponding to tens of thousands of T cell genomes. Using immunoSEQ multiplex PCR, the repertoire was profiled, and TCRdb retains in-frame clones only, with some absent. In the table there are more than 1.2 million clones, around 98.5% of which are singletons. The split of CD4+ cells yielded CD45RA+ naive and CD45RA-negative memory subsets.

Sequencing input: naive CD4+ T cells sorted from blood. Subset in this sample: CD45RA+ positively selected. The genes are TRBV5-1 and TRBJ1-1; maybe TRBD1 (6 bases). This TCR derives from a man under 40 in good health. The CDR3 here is CASSYHRERTTEAFF. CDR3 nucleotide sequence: TGCGCCAGCAGCTATCACAGGGAAAGAACGACTGAAGCTTTCTTT.